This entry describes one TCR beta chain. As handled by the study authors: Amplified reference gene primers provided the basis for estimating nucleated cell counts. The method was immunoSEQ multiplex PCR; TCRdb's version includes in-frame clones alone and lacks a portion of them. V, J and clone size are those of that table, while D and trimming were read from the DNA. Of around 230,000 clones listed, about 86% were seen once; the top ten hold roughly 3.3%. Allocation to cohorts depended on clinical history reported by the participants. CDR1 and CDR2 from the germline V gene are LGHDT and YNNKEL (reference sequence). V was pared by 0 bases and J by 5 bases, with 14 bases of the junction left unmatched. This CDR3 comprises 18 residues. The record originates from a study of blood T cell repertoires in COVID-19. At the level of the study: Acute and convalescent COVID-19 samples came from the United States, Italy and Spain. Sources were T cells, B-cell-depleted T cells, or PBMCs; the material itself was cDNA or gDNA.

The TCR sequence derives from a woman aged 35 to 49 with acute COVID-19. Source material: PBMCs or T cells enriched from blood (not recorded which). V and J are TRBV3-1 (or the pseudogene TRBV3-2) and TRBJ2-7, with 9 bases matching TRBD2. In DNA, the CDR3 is TGTGCCAGCAGCCAAGAAAGGCCTGGGGGCGGGAGGGGAGACGAGCAGTACTTC. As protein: CASSQERPGGGRGDEQYF.